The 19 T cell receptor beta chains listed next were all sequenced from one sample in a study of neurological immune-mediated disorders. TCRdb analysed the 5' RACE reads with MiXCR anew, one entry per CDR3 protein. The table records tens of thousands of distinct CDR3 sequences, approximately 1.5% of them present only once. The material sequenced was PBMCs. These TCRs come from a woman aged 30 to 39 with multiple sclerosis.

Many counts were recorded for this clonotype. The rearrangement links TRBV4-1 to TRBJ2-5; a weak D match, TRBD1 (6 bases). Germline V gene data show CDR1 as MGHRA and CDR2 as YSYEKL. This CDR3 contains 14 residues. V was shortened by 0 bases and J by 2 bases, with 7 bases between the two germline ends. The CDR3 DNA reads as TGCGCCAGCAGCCAAGATCAGGGGCAAGAGACCCAGTACTTC. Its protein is CASSQDQGQETQYF.

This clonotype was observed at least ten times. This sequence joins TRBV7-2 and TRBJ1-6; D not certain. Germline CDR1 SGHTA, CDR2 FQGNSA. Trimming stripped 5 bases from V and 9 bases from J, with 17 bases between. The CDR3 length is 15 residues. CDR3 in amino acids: CASSLAGKIGSPLHF. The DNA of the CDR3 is TGTGCCAGCAGCCTTGCGGGGAAGATCGGTTCACCCCTCCACTTT.

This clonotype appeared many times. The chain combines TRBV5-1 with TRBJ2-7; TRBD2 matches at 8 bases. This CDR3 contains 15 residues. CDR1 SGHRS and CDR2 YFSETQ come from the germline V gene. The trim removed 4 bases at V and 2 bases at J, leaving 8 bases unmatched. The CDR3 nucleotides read TGCGCCAGCAGCCCAGGAGTTAGCGGGGCCTACGAGCAGTACTTC. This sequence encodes CASSPGVSGAYEQYF. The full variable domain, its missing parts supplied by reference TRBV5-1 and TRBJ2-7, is KAGVTQTPRYLIKTRGQQVTLSCSPISGHRSVSWYQQTPGQGLQFLFEYFSETQRNKGNFPGRFSGRQFSNSRSEMNVSTLELGDSALYLCASSPGVSGAYEQYFGPGTRLTVT.

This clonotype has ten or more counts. This CDR3 is CSARFNEQFF. In DNA form, the CDR3 reads TGCAGTGCTAGGTTCAATGAGCAGTTCTTC. J is TRBJ2-1 and V is TRBV20-1; D not certain. Germline V gene sequence: CDR1 DFQATT, CDR2 SNEGSKA (reference sequence). The CDR3 totals 10 residues. Trimming removed 3 bases from V and 6 bases from J, with 3 bases in between.

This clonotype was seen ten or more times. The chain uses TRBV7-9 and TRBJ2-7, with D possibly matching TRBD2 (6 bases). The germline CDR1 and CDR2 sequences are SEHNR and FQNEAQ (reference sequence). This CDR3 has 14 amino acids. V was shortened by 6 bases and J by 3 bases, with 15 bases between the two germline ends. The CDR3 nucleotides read TGTGCCAGCAGTCTCCTCGGGGGAGGCTACGAGCAGTACTTC. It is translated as CASSLLGGGYEQYF.

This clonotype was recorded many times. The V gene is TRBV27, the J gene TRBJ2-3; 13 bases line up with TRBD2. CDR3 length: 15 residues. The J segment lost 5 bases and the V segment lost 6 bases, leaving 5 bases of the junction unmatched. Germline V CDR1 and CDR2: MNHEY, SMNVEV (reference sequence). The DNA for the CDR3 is TGTGCCAGCAGATTGACTAGCGGGGGGAAAGATACGCAGTATTTT. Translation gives CASRLTSGGKDTQYF.

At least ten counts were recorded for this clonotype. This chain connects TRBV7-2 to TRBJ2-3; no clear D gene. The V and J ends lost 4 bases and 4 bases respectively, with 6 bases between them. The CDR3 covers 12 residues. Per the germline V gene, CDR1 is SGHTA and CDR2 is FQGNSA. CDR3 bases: TGTGCCAGCAGCTACAGCCCAGATACGCAGTATTTT. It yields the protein CASSYSPDTQYF. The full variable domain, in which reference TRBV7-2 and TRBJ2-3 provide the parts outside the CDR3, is GAGVSQSPSNKVTEKGKDVELRCDPISGHTALYWYRQSLGQGLEFLIYFQGNSAPDKSGLPSDRFSAERTGGSVSTLTIQRTQQEDSAVYLCASSYSPDTQYFGPGTRLTVL.

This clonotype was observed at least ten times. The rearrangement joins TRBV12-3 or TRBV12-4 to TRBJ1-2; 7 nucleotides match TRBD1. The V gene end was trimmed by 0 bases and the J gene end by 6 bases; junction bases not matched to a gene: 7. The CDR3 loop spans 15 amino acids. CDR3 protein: CASSLAIYGQDGYTF. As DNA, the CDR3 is TGTGCCAGCAGTTTAGCCATATATGGACAGGATGGCTACACCTTC.

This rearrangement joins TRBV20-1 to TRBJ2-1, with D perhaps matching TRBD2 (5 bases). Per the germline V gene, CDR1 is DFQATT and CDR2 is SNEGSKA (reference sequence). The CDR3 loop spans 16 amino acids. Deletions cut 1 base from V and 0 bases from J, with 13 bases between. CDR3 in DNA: TGCAGTGCTAGAGTCCCGGGAAGTTCCTCCTACAATGAGCAGTTCTTC. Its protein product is CSARVPGSSSYNEQFF.

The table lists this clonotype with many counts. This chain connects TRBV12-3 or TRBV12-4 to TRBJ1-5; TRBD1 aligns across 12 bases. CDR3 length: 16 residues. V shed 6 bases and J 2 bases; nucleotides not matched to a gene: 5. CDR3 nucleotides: TGTGCCAGCAGCCGGGACAGGGGGCCGGGCAATCAGCCCCAGCATTTT. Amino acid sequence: CASSRDRGPGNQPQHF.

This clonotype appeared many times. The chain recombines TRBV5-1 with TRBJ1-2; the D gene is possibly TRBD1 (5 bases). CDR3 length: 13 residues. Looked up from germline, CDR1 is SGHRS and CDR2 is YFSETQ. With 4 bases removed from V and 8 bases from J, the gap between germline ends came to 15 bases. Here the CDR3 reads CASSRDLPAGYTF. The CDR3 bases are TGCGCCAGCAGCAGGGACCTCCCGGCAGGCTACACCTTC. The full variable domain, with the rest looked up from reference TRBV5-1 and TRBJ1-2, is KAGVTQTPRYLIKTRGQQVTLSCSPISGHRSVSWYQQTPGQGLQFLFEYFSETQRNKGNFPGRFSGRQFSNSRSEMNVSTLELGDSALYLCASSRDLPAGYTFGSGTRLTVV.

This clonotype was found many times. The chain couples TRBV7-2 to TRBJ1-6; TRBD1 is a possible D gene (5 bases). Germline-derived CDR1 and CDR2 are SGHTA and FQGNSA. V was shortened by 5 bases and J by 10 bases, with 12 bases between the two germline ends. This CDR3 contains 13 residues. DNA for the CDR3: TGTGCCAGCAGCGCAGGGTGGGGGTCACCCCTCCACTTT. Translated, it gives CASSAGWGSPLHF.

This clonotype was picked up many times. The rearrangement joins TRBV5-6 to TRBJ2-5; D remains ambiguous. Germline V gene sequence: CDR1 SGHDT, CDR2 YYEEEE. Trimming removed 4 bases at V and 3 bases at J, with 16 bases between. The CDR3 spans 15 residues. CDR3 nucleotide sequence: TGTGCCAGCAGCCCCCCCGTGGGGTCGGAAGAGACCCAGTACTTC. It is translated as CASSPPVGSEETQYF. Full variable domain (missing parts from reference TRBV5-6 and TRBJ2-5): DAGVTQSPTHLIKTRGQQVTLRCSPKSGHDTVSWYQQALGQGPQFIFQYYEEEERQRGNFPDRFSGHQFPNYSSELNVNALLLGDSALYLCASSPPVGSEETQYFGPGTRLLVL.

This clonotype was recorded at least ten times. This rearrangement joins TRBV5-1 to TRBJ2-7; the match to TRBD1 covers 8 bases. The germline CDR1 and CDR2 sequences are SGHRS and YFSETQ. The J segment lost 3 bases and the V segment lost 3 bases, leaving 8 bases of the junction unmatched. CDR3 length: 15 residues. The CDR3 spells CASSWGSGQVYEQYF. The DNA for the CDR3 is TGCGCCAGCAGCTGGGGGTCGGGACAGGTCTACGAGCAGTACTTC. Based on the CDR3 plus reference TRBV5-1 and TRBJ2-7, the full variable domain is KAGVTQTPRYLIKTRGQQVTLSCSPISGHRSVSWYQQTPGQGLQFLFEYFSETQRNKGNFPGRFSGRQFSNSRSEMNVSTLELGDSALYLCASSWGSGQVYEQYFGPGTRLTVT.

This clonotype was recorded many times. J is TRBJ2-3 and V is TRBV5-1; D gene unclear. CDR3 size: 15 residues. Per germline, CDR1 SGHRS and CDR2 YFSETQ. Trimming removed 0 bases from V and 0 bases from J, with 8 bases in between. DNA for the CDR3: TGCGCCAGCAGCTTGGTAGTGGAGAGCACAGATACGCAGTATTTT. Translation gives CASSLVVESTDTQYF.

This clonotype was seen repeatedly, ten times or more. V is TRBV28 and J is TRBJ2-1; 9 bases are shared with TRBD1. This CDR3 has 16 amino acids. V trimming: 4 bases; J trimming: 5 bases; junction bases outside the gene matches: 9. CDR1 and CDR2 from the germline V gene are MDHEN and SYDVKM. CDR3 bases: TGTGCCAGCAGTTCCAGTCCCGGGACAGGGAACAATGAGCAGTTCTTC. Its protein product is CASSSSPGTGNNEQFF.

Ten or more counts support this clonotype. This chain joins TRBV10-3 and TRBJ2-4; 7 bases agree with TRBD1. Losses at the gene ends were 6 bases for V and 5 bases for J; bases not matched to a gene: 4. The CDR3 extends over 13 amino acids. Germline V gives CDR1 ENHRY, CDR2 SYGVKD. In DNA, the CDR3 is TGTGCCATCAGACCCGGGACAGAAAACATTCAGTACTTC. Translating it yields CAIRPGTENIQYF.

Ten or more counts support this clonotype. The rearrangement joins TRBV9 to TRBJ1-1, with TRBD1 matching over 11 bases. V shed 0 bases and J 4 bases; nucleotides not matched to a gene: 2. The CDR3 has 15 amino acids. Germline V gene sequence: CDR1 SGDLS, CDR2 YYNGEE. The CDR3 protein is CASSVVGTGGTEAFF. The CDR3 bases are TGTGCCAGCAGCGTAGTGGGGACAGGGGGCACTGAAGCTTTCTTT.

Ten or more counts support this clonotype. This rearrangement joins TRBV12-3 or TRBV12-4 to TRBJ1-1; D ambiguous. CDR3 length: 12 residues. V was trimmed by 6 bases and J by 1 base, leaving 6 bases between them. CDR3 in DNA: TGTGCCAGCAGCCGTAAGAACACTGAAGCTTTCTTT. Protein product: CASSRKNTEAFF.